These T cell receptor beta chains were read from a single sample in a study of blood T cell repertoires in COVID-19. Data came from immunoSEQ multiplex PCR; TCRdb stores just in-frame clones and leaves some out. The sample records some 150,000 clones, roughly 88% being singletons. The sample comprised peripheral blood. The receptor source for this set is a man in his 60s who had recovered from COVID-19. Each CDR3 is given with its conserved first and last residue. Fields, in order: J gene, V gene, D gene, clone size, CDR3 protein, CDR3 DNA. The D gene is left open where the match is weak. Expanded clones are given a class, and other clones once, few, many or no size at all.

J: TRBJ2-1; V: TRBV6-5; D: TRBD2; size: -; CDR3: CASSYLTSGGVEQFF; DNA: TGTGCCAGCAGTTACTTGACTAGCGGGGGGGTTGAGCAGTTCTTC
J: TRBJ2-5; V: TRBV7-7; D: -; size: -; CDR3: CASSLQGFQETQYF; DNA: TGTGCTAGCAGCTTGCAGGGGTTCCAAGAGACCCAGTACTTC
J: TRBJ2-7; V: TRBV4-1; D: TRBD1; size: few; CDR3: CASSHQTGEVHEQYF; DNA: TGCGCCAGCAGCCATCAGACAGGGGAAGTCCACGAGCAGTACTTC
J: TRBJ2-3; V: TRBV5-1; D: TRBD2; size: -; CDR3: CASSLLAGGRDTQYF; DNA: TGCGCCAGCAGCTTACTAGCGGGGGGGCGGGATACGCAGTATTTT
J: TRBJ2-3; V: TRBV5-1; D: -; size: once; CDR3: CASSLAGVGSDTQYF; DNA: TGCGCCAGCAGCTTGGCAGGGGTCGGATCAGATACGCAGTATTTT
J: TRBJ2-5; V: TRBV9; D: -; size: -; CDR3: CASSPTSGTQYF; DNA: TGTGCCAGCAGCCCCACTTCCGGGACCCAGTACTTC
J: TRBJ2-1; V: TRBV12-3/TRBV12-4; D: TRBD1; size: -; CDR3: CASSRTGFGEQFF; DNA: TGTGCCAGCAGCAGGACAGGATTCGGTGAGCAGTTCTTC
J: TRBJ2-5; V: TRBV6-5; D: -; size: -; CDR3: CATTGSVETQYF; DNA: TGTGCCACCACAGGAAGTGTGGAGACCCAGTACTTC
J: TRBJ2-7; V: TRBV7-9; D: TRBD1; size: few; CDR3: CASSPRGGPYEQYF; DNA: TGTGCCAGCAGCCCCAGAGGGGGCCCCTACGAGCAGTACTTC
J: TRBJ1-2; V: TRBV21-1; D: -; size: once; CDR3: CASSKVEEFGGYTF; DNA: TGTGCCAGCAGCAAAGTCGAGGAATTTGGGGGCTACACCTTC
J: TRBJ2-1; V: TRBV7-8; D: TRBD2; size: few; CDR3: CASSFGRAYNEQFF; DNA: TGTGCCAGCAGCTTTGGGAGGGCTTACAATGAGCAGTTCTTC
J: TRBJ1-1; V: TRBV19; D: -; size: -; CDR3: CASSRTWDSEAFF; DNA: TGTGCCAGTAGCCGGACCTGGGACTCTGAAGCTTTCTTT
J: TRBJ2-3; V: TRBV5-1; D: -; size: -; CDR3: CASRQAGGTDTQYF; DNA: TGCGCCAGCAGGCAGGCCGGGGGCACAGATACGCAGTATTTT
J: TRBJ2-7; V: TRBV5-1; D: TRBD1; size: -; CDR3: CASSLYTGTGLYEQYF; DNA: TGCGCCAGCAGCTTGTATACCGGGACAGGTCTATACGAGCAGTACTTC
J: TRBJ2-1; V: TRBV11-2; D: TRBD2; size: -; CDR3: CASSLPTSLYNEQFF; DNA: TGTGCCAGCAGCTTACCGACTAGCCTGTACAATGAGCAGTTCTTC
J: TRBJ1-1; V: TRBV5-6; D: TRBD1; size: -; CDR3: CASSKQTGGPRMNTEAFF; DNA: TGTGCCAGCAGCAAACAGACAGGGGGCCCACGTATGAACACTGAAGCTTTCTTT
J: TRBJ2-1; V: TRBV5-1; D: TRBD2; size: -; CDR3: CASQGGGVYNEQFF; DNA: TGCGCCAGCCAAGGTGGGGGGGTCTACAATGAGCAGTTCTTC
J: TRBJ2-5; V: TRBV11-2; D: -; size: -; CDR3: CASSLSGRETQYF; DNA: TGTGCCAGCAGCTTATCAGGGCGGGAGACCCAGTACTTC
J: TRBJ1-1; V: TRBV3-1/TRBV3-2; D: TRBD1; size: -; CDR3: CASSQDTGTGDTEAFF; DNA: TGTGCCAGCAGCCAAGACACCGGGACAGGTGACACTGAAGCTTTCTTT
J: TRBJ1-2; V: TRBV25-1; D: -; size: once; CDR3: CASSDPRQGENGYTF; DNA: TGTGCCAGCAGTGACCCTCGGCAGGGTGAGAATGGCTACACCTTC
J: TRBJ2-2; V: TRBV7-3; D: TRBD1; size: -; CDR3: CASSPDRGGTGELFF; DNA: TGTGCCAGCAGCCCAGACAGGGGGGGAACCGGGGAGCTGTTTTTT
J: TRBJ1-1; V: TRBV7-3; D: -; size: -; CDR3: CASSSLGVGNTEAFF; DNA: TGTGCCAGCAGCTCCCTAGGGGTGGGGAACACTGAAGCTTTCTTT
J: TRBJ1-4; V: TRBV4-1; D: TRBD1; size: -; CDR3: CASSRQGPATNEKLFF; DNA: TGCGCCAGCAGCCGACAGGGGCCAGCAACTAATGAAAAACTGTTTTTT
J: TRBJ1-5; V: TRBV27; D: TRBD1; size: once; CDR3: CASRGQSFQPQHF; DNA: TGTGCCAGCAGGGGACAGTCGTTTCAGCCCCAGCATTTT
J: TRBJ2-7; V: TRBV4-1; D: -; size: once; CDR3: CASSPASPGAYEQYF; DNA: TGCGCCAGCAGCCCAGCCTCCCCCGGGGCCTACGAGCAGTACTTC
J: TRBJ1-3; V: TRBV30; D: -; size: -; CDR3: CAWTTGFSGNTIYF; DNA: TGTGCCTGGACCACAGGGTTCTCTGGAAACACCATATATTTT
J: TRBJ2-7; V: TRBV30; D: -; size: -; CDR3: CAWTAIPWEQYF; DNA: TGTGCCTGGACCGCTATCCCATGGGAGCAGTACTTC